This T cell receptor (beta chain) was identified in a study of CD8 T cells in Susac syndrome. This clonotype was recorded once. An input of roughly 0.5 to 1 ug of RNA was subjected to reverse transcription using random hexamers. The CDR3 of TCR beta was amplified by immunoSEQ multiplex PCR across 54 Vbeta and 13 Jbeta. TCRdb re-called the immunoSEQ multiplex PCR reads through MiXCR, storing one row per CDR3 protein. This repertoire shows approximately 100,000 distinct CDR3 sequences, roughly 91% found once; its top ten account for 0.11% to 0.15%. The receptor was derived from a human donor in good health. The specimen was CD4+ T cells from PBMCs.

CDR3 nucleotides: TGTGCCAGCAGTTTGACCCTGGCGTCCCCTGAAGCTTTCTTT. Translation: CASSLTLASPEAFF. V usage is TRBV12-3 or TRBV12-4 and J usage is TRBJ1-1, with D hard to call. The CDR3 length is 14 residues. Trimming shortened V by 3 bases and J by 6 bases, and 14 bases separated the two germline ends.